The 11 T cell receptor beta chains below all came from one sample that was sequenced in a study of CD8 T cells in ankylosing spondylitis. TCRdb analysed the 5' RACE reads with MiXCR anew, one entry per CDR3 protein. The sample lists 200,000 to 300,000 distinct CDR3 sequences; 8% to 10% were seen once. The sample taken for sequencing was blood, either unsorted or a sorted T cell fraction (not recorded which). Receptor source: a female donor with ankylosing spondylitis or in good health (not recorded which).

This clonotype was counted at least ten times. CDR3 in amino acids: CASSLVVGQAQETQYF. The CDR3 nucleotides are TGTGCCAGCAGCTTGGTCGTCGGCCAGGCTCAAGAGACCCAGTACTTC. The chain joins TRBV5-6 to TRBJ2-5; no firm D call. The CDR3 has 16 amino acids. The V gene's germline CDR1 is SGHDT and CDR2 YYEEEE. V was pared by 0 bases and J by 2 bases, with 14 bases between.

At least ten counts were recorded for this clonotype. This sequence joins TRBV7-8 and TRBJ2-6; the D call may be TRBD1 or TRBD2 (5 bases each). CDR1 and CDR2 from the germline V gene are SGHVS and FQNEAQ. V was clipped by 1 base and J by 4 bases, with 11 bases between them. The CDR3 is 16 residues long. CDR3 sequence: CASSLGGKSGANVLTF. CDR3 nucleotides: TGTGCCAGCAGCTTAGGGGGGAAATCAGGGGCCAACGTCCTGACTTTC.

The CDR3 region has the DNA TGTGCCAGCAGCAAAAAAAGTGCTGGGGCCAACGTCCTGACTTTC. Encoded protein: CASSKKSAGANVLTF. The chain uses TRBV7-2 and TRBJ2-6; D is undetermined. Per the germline V gene, CDR1 is SGHTA and CDR2 is FQGNSA. The V end lost 5 bases, the J end lost 2 bases, and 10 bases lay between the germline ends. There are 15 residues in the CDR3.

Points on this clonotype: This may stem from a read error, because a much larger clone lies one nucleotide away. This chain links TRBV9 with TRBJ2-7, with 12 bases matching TRBD2. This CDR3 contains 15 residues. CDR1 is SGDLS and CDR2 is YYNGEE in the germline V gene. V gave up 6 bases and J gave up 6 bases; unmatched junction bases: 10. The CDR3 protein is CASITRLAGVGEQYF. In DNA form, the CDR3 reads TGTGCCAGCATCACCCGACTAGCGGGAGTCGGCGAGCAGTACTTC.

This chain uses TRBV5-1 with TRBJ1-2, with D maybe TRBD1 (6 bases). Germline loops: CDR1 SGHRS, CDR2 YFSETQ. The CDR3 loop spans 15 amino acids. The ends were cut back, 0 bases at V and 7 bases at J, with 16 bases in the middle. The CDR3 sequence: CASSLGGSPGAGYTF. CDR3 nucleotide sequence: TGCGCCAGCAGCTTGGGGGGCAGCCCGGGGGCTGGCTACACCTTC.

Many counts were recorded for this clonotype. The CDR3 sequence: CASSLTQGVGYTF. CDR3 DNA: TGTGCCAGCAGCCTCACCCAGGGGGTGGGCTACACCTTC. The rearrangement joins TRBV14 to TRBJ1-2; 7 nucleotides match TRBD1. The germline CDR1 and CDR2 sequences are SGHDN and FVKESK. CDR3 size: 13 residues. V lost 4 bases and J lost 8; bases outside the gene matches: 7.

The sample holds many counts of this clonotype. CDR3: CSARDLEAPPTDTQYF. The CDR3 region has the DNA TGCAGTGCTAGAGATCTCGAGGCGCCTCCAACAGATACGCAGTATTTT. V gene TRBV20-1 combines with J gene TRBJ2-3; unclear D gene. Germline CDR1 DFQATT, CDR2 SNEGSKA (reference sequence). V lost 0 bases and J 3 bases, leaving 16 bases between the germline ends. CDR3 length: 16 amino acids.

The sample holds many counts of this clonotype. The genes are TRBV4-3 and TRBJ1-3; 7 nucleotides agree with TRBD1. Germline CDR1 and CDR2: LGHNA and YSLEER. J was trimmed by 3 bases and V by 0 bases; bases with no gene match: 5. The CDR3 covers 16 residues. The CDR3 here is CASSQDRGQIGNTIYF. In DNA, the CDR3 is TGCGCCAGCAGCCAAGATAGGGGACAGATTGGAAACACCATATATTTT.

The chain has TRBV20-1 and TRBJ2-5; tentatively, D is TRBD2 (7 bases). The length of the CDR3 is 14 residues. Looked up from germline, CDR1 is DFQATT and CDR2 is SNEGSKA (reference sequence). The V gene lost 6 bases and the J gene lost 4 bases, with 18 bases spanning the gap. CDR3 loop: CSALNRGGLETQYF. Written as DNA, the CDR3 is TGCAGTGCGCTAAATAGGGGGGGATTAGAGACCCAGTACTTC.

This clonotype was counted ten times or more. The V and J genes are TRBV4-1 and TRBJ2-1, with 8 nucleotides matching TRBD2. The CDR3 covers 15 residues. Germline CDR1 is MGHRA and CDR2 is YSYEKL. With V trimmed by 1 base and J by 9 bases, 8 bases remained unmatched. The CDR3 DNA reads TGCGCCAGCAGCCAAGGAAGCGGGAGTCAACTTGAGCAGTTCTTC. Translated: CASSQGSGSQLEQFF.

This clonotype was observed at least ten times. This sequence joins TRBV5-1 and TRBJ1-2; 9 bases map to TRBD1. V shed 4 bases, J shed 4 bases, and the junction held 5 bases outside the gene matches. CDR3 length equals 14 residues. Germline CDR1 and CDR2: SGHRS and YFSETQ. The CDR3 nucleotides read TGCGCCAGCAGCCGACAGGGGGATAGCTATGGCTACACCTTC. Protein: CASSRQGDSYGYTF.